The clone carrying this T cell receptor beta chain was seen repeatedly, ten times or more. What it binds is unknown. Total RNA was extracted at no less than 6 micrograms per sample. This specimen comes from a study of blood T cells in healthy people across ages. General study points: Researchers report that TCR beta diversity correlated strongly with naive T cell percentage.

A second PCR, run for roughly 7 to 12 cycles, used a sample-barcoded 5' primer plus a J-beta primer mix. TCRdb reanalysed the 5' RACE reads using MiXCR and keeps one entry per CDR3 protein. The repertoire holds 850,000 or so distinct CDR3 sequences, with 29% as singletons. V trimming: 6 bases; J trimming: 6 bases; junction bases outside the gene matches: 25. This CDR3 has 19 amino acids. Sequenced input: blood. This sequence joins TRBV12-3 or TRBV12-4 and TRBJ1-2; TRBD1 aligns across 7 bases. This TCR was recovered from an elderly woman in good health. The DNA of the CDR3 is TGTGCCAGCAGCCACAGGGGCCTTCTTTCCGATCCTTCCCTAAATGGCTACACCTTC. Its protein is CASSHRGLLSDPSLNGYTF.